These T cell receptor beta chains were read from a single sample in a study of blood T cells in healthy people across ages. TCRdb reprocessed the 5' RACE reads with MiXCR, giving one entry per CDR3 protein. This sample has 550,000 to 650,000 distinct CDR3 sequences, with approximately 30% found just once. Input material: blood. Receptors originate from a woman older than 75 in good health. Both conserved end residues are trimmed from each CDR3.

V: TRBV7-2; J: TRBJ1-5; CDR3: ASSLDGAPRPQH
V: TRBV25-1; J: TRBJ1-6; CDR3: ASKADSGSPLH
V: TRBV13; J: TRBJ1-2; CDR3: ASSLRGKEVQGYT
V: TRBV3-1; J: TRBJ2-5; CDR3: ASSQVGRGGNEQY
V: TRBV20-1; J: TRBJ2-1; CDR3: SARLIPGTSGGPLSYNEQF
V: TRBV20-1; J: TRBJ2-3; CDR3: SASMHLGSTDTQY
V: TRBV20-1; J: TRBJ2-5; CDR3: SATEIQETQY
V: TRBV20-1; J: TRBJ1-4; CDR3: SAFPGDEKLF
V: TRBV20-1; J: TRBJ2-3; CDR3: SARATVGDLLGTDTQY
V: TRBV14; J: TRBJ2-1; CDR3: ASSRVGDYYNEQF
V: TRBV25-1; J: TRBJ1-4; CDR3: ASSAAGAIYEKLF
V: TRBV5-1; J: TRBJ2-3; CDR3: ASSLSGNTQY
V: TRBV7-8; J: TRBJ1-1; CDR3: ASSLGASVSRSEAF
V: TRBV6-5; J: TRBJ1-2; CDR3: ASSPGDRPNYGYT
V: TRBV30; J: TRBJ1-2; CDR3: ACLPDGYT
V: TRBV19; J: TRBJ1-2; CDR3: ASSPEGPRRYGYT
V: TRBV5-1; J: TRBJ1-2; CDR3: ASSLTVSEGYT
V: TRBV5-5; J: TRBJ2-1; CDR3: ASSFVASRDNEQF
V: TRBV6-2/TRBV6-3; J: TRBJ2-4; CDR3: ASSYSLAKNIQY
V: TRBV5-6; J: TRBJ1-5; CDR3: ASSLFGAGVNQPQH
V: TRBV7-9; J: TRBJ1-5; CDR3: ASSSQGLGGQPQH
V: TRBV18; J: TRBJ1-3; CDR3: ASSPLGHADSGNTIY
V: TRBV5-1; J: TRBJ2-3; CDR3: ASNRGDSSTDTQY
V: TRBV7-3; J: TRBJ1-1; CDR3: ASSLNYRGKNTEAF
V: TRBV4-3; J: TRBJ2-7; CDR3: ASSQIEQPFYEQY
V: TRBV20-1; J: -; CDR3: SARGGNGQPQY
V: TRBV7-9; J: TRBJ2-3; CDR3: ASNAPAGRGVRGTQY
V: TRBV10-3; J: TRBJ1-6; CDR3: AIGREGNSPLH
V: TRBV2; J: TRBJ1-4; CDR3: ASRLDRSGEKLF
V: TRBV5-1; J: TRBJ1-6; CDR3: ASSKGTGSNNSPLH
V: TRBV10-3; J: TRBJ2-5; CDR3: AISEDPPVETQY
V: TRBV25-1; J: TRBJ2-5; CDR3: ASSASWTSGGGETQY
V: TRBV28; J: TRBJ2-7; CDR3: ASSPGFRDGEQY
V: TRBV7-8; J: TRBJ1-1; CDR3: ASSLDTGVNTEAF
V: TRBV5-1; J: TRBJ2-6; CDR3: ASFPKPGQGYSGANVLT
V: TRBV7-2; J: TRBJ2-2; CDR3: ASSLIQNGELF
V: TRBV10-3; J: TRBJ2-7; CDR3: AISDPDSGTDPYEQY
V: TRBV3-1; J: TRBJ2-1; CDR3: ASSQNLAGCNEQF
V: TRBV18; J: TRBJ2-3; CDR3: ASSPRGQVSTDTQY
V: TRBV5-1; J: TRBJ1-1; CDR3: ASSFESGRRAEAF
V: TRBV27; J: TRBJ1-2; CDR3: ASSFSGGNGYT